One and the same sample provided the 14 T cell receptor beta chains below, sequenced in a study of T cells in localized non-small cell lung cancer. Profiling relied on immunoSEQ multiplex PCR, and the TCRdb table lists in-frame clones only, not all of them. The sample includes approximately 1,500 clones, under 25% seen only once; the top ten take roughly 8.3%. The sequencing here drew on lung tumor tissue, taken before any cancer treatment. These receptors all come from a male donor at least 60 years old with stage III squamous cell lung carcinoma.

This sequence joins TRBV18 and TRBJ1-6; D is uncertain. Per the germline V gene, CDR1 is KGHSH and CDR2 is LQKENI. The V end lost 3 bases, the J end lost 3 bases, and 0 bases lay between the germline ends. CDR3 length: 12 residues. The CDR3: CASSPYNSPLHF. Written as DNA, the CDR3 is TGTGCCAGCTCACCCTATAATTCACCCCTCCACTTT.

This clone turned up a few times. The chain carries TRBV1 and TRBJ2-1; the table calls TRBD2, which could not be checked here. TRBV1 is noted as a pseudogene. This CDR3 is built from 18 residues. Here the CDR3 DNA reads TGCGCCAGCAGCCCGCGAGTAGCGCGACGATACTCCTACAATGAGCAGTTCTTC. This encodes CASSPRVARRYSYNEQFF.

The CDR3 DNA is TGTGCCAGTTCCCCTTTACAGGCGATCTCTGGAAACACCATATATTTT. Amino acids: CASSPLQAISGNTIYF. This chain uses TRBV19 with TRBJ1-3, with D possibly TRBD1 on 5 matching bases. V dropped 8 bases and J dropped 0 bases, with 17 bases sitting between them. The CDR3 extends over 16 amino acids. CDR1 is LNHDA and CDR2 is SQIVND in the germline V gene (reference sequence).

The chain combines TRBV6-8 with TRBJ1-5; D is possibly TRBD1 (5 bases). Germline loops: CDR1 MNHGY, CDR2 SAAAGT. V lost 7 bases to trimming and J lost 2 bases, with 15 bases between them. The CDR3 contains 15 residues. The CDR3 DNA is TGTGCCAGCACCGTTAGGGGATTCGGCAATCAGCCCCAGCATTTT. Amino acid sequence: CASTVRGFGNQPQHF.

A few counts support this clone. This sequence joins TRBV18 and TRBJ2-7; 9 bases agree with TRBD2. This CDR3 comprises 15 residues. CDR1 and CDR2 from the germline V gene are KGHSH and LQKENI. Trimming at V came to 2 bases and at J to 7 bases, leaving 9 bases not matched to a gene. DNA of the CDR3: TGTGCCAGCTCACCAGGGGCTAGCGGGGCGTTGGAGCAGTACTTC. It encodes CASSPGASGALEQYF.

This clone has just a few counts. The chain has TRBV11-3 and TRBJ1-5; D is unresolved. The V and J ends lost 5 bases and 5 bases respectively, with 16 bases between them. CDR1 SGHNT and CDR2 YENEEA come from the germline V gene. CDR3 length: 15 amino acids. This chain's CDR3 is CASSPHSGGDQPQHF. In DNA form, the CDR3 reads TGTGCCAGCAGCCCTCACAGTGGTGGTGATCAGCCCCAGCATTTT.

This clone was observed a few times. CDR3 protein: CASGPDRNTEAFF. The DNA of the CDR3 is TGTGCTAGTGGTCCCGACAGGAACACTGAAGCTTTCTTT. The chain uses TRBV12-5 and TRBJ1-1; the D gene is possibly TRBD1 (5 bases). The V and J ends lost 5 bases and 1 base respectively, with 8 bases between them. The CDR3 is made up of 13 amino acids. Germline V gene sequence: CDR1 LGHNT, CDR2 FRNRAP. The complete variable domain, with remaining parts taken from reference TRBV12-5 and TRBJ1-1, reads DARVTQTPRHKVTEMGQEVTMRCQPILGHNTVFWYRQTMMQGLELLAYFRNRAPLDDSGMPKDRFSAEMPDATLATLKIQPSEPRDSAVYFCASGPDRNTEAFFGQGTRLTVV.

This chain uses TRBV9 with TRBJ2-1; 7 nucleotides line up with TRBD1. Germline CDR1 and CDR2: SGDLS and YYNGEE. The CDR3 is made up of 14 amino acids. Trimming took 4 bases from V and 8 from J; bases not matched to a gene: 9. Here the CDR3 reads CASSLLQGTDEQFF. For the CDR3, the DNA is TGTGCCAGCAGCTTACTACAGGGGACCGATGAGCAGTTCTTC.

This chain links TRBV9 with TRBJ2-5; TRBD1 agrees at 9 bases. This CDR3 region has 13 residues. Germline loops: CDR1 SGDLS, CDR2 YYNGEE. Trimming at V came to 5 bases and at J to 3 bases, leaving 2 bases not matched to a gene. The CDR3 sequence: CASSWTGEETQYF. In DNA, the CDR3 is TGTGCCAGCAGTTGGACAGGGGAAGAGACCCAGTACTTC. Supplemented by reference TRBV9 and TRBJ2-5, the full variable domain reads DSGVTQTPKHLITATGQRVTLRCSPRSGDLSVYWYQQSLDQGLQFLIQYYNGEERAKGNILERFSAQQFPDLHSELNLSSLELGDSALYFCASSWTGEETQYFGPGTRLLVL.

The rearrangement joins TRBV19 to TRBJ2-7; D unclear. The CDR3 contains 15 residues. Germline-derived CDR1 and CDR2 are LNHDA and SQIVND (reference sequence). Trimming cost V 4 bases and J 0 bases, with 13 bases left between them. The CDR3 region has the DNA TGTGCCAGTAGTACTCCGGGCCAAACCTCCTACGAGCAGTACTTC. This translates into CASSTPGQTSYEQYF.

The DNA of the CDR3 is TGTGCCAGTAATGGGGGGAAAAGCAATCAGCCCCAGCATTTT. Its protein product is CASNGGKSNQPQHF. The gene calls are TRBV19 and TRBJ1-5, with D possibly matching TRBD1 (5 bases). The CDR3 spans 14 residues. V shed 7 bases and J shed 1 base, with 11 bases lying between them. Germline CDR1 is LNHDA and CDR2 is SQIVND (reference sequence).

The sample holds a few counts of this clone. The rearrangement joins TRBV28 to TRBJ1-2, with unresolved D. This CDR3 spans 12 amino acids. Germline values: CDR1 MDHEN, CDR2 SYDVKM. With 8 bases removed from V and 4 bases from J, the gap between germline ends came to 11 bases. In nucleotides, the CDR3 is TGTGCCAGCTGGATTACAGCCTATGGCTACACCTTC. Translated, it gives CASWITAYGYTF.

This sequence joins TRBV18 and TRBJ2-1; 14 nucleotides match TRBD2. This CDR3 has 17 residues. The ends lost 0 bases at V and 8 bases at J; junction bases unmatched: 6. Germline-derived CDR1 and CDR2 are KGHSH and LQKENI. CDR3 sequence (DNA): TGTGCCAGCTCACCACCCACAGGGACTAGCGGGGGAGATGAGCAGTTCTTC. Its translation: CASSPPTGTSGGDEQFF.

This clone rates as medium-sized. The genes are TRBV11-3 and TRBJ1-1; D call uncertain. V lost 6 bases to trimming and J lost 1 base, with 12 bases between them. Germline V gene sequence: CDR1 SGHNT, CDR2 YENEEA. The CDR3 totals 14 residues. The CDR3 region is CASRTQEGNTEAFF. In DNA, the CDR3 is TGTGCCAGCAGAACCCAGGAGGGGAACACTGAAGCTTTCTTT.